This is a list of T cell receptor beta chains from one sample in a study of CXCR3-negative and CXCR3-positive naive CD8 T cells. TCRdb reanalyzed the 5' RACE reads, giving one entry per CDR3 protein sequence and no DNA. The sample's table shows fewer than 95,000 distinct CDR3 sequences. The sample was naive CXCR3- CD8+ T cells from blood. The source of these receptors is a human donor in good health. Some clones in this sample may be carry-over from other donors' samples. Each CDR3 is given with its conserved first and last residue. Each record gives: CDR3 protein, V gene, J gene.

cdr3_aa: CASSLSLGPQETQYF
v_call: TRBV7-9
j_call: TRBJ2-5

cdr3_aa: CASSQVYSQGEQFF
v_call: TRBV4-1
j_call: TRBJ2-1

cdr3_aa: CASSWALAPGEQYF
v_call: TRBV28
j_call: TRBJ2-7

cdr3_aa: CASSEQGWGADTQYF
v_call: TRBV9
j_call: TRBJ2-3

cdr3_aa: CASSPSKPSTQYF
v_call: TRBV12-3/TRBV12-4
j_call: TRBJ2-5

cdr3_aa: CATSRELAGGEQYF
v_call: TRBV15
j_call: TRBJ2-7

cdr3_aa: CASSHPEAGHYGYTF
v_call: TRBV14
j_call: TRBJ1-2

cdr3_aa: CSVDWDSTDTQYF
v_call: TRBV29-1
j_call: TRBJ2-3

cdr3_aa: CASSSTGISEQYF
v_call: TRBV9
j_call: TRBJ2-7

cdr3_aa: CSAHGRGHGLVNTEAFF
v_call: TRBV29-1
j_call: TRBJ1-1

cdr3_aa: CSVSGDNIRGALYNEQFF
v_call: TRBV29-1
j_call: TRBJ2-1

cdr3_aa: CASGSGTAYEQYF
v_call: TRBV7-9
j_call: TRBJ2-7

cdr3_aa: CASSYLKGYEYNEQFF
v_call: TRBV6-2/TRBV6-3
j_call: TRBJ2-1

cdr3_aa: CASSLAVVAIDTGELFF
v_call: TRBV5-1
j_call: TRBJ2-2

cdr3_aa: CASSYSVGEQYF
v_call: TRBV6-2/TRBV6-3
j_call: TRBJ2-7

cdr3_aa: CASSSGPGSPLHF
v_call: TRBV5-7
j_call: TRBJ1-6

cdr3_aa: CSVEVEAGDEQYF
v_call: TRBV29-1
j_call: TRBJ2-7

cdr3_aa: CASSQRQQADGYEQYF
v_call: TRBV4-3
j_call: TRBJ2-7

cdr3_aa: CSVNSGGYSSYEQYF
v_call: TRBV29-1
j_call: TRBJ2-7

cdr3_aa: CASSLGVGSYEQYF
v_call: TRBV11-1
j_call: TRBJ2-7

cdr3_aa: CASSQDSEYNEQFF
v_call: TRBV4-1
j_call: TRBJ2-1

cdr3_aa: CATRTGINIQYF
v_call: TRBV19
j_call: TRBJ2-4

cdr3_aa: CASSLILGGEQFF
v_call: TRBV7-9
j_call: TRBJ2-1

cdr3_aa: CASSGGLDTQYF
v_call: TRBV7-9
j_call: TRBJ2-3

cdr3_aa: CASSPREGQAAYEQYF
v_call: TRBV18
j_call: TRBJ2-7

cdr3_aa: CASSLSLVGEQFF
v_call: TRBV7-9
j_call: TRBJ2-1

cdr3_aa: CASSGRTVSSYEQYF
v_call: TRBV14
j_call: TRBJ2-7

cdr3_aa: CATSDSLHGVQTQYF
v_call: TRBV24-1
j_call: TRBJ2-5

cdr3_aa: CSATGGTEAFF
v_call: TRBV20-1
j_call: TRBJ1-1

cdr3_aa: CASSMMTSRGKQFF
v_call: TRBV19
j_call: TRBJ2-1

cdr3_aa: CASSQTGLNNEQFF
v_call: TRBV12-3/TRBV12-4
j_call: TRBJ2-1

cdr3_aa: CSVLAGGLGEQFF
v_call: TRBV29-1
j_call: TRBJ2-1

cdr3_aa: CSVNVGLSKQNEQFF
v_call: TRBV29-1
j_call: TRBJ2-1

cdr3_aa: CASSPRGGRTDTQYF
v_call: TRBV7-7
j_call: TRBJ2-3